This TCR beta chain was sequenced in a study of CD8 T cells in Susac syndrome. Germline V lookup: CDR1 SGHTA, CDR2 FQGNSA. This CDR3 is built from 15 residues. The trim removed 0 bases at V and 0 bases at J, leaving 0 bases unmatched. As to this clonotype: Its specificity is not known.

Study-wide findings and caveats: It was acknowledged in the study that its TCR sequencing and HLA analysis involved a relatively small number of individuals.

Random hexamers were used to reverse transcribe roughly 0.45 to 1 ug of RNA. The amplification used immunoSEQ multiplex PCR on TCR beta CDR3; it spanned 54 Vbeta and 13 Jbeta. TCRdb reanalysed the immunoSEQ multiplex PCR reads using MiXCR and keeps one entry per CDR3 protein. The sample has a few hundred thousand distinct CDR3 sequences; roughly nine tenths are singletons. Those who served as multiple sclerosis controls were treatment-naive patients with stable or active relapsing-remitting disease. The rearrangement links TRBV7-2 to TRBJ2-3; 7 bases are shared with TRBD2. Specimen: CD4+ T cells from PBMCs. The TCR originated in a human donor with multiple sclerosis. The CDR3 protein is CASSLAGGSTDTQYF. The CDR3 coding sequence is TGTGCCAGCAGCTTAGCGGGAGGGAGCACAGATACGCAGTATTTT.